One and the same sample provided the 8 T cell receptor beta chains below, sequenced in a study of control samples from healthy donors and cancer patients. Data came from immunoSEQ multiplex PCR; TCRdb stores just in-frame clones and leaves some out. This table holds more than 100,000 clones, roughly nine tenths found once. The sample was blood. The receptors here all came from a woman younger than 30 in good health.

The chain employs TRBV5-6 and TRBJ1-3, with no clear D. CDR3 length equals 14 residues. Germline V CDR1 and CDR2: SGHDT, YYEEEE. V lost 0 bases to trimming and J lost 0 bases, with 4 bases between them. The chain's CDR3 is CASSLGTSGNTIYF. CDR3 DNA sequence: TGTGCCAGCAGCTTGGGGACCTCTGGAAACACCATATATTTT.

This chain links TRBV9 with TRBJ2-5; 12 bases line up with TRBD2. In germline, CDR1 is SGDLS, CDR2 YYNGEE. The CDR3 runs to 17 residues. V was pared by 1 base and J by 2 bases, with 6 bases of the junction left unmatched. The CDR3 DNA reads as TGTGCCAGCAGCGTATCACGGACTAGCGGGGAACAAGAGACCCAGTACTTC. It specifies CASSVSRTSGEQETQYF.

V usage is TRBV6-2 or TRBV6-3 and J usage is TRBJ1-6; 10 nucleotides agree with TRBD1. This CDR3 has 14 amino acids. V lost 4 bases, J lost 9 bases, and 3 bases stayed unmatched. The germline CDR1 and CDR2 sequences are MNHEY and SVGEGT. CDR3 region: CASSWDRGRSPLHF. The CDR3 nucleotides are TGTGCCAGCAGTTGGGACAGGGGTCGTTCACCCCTCCACTTT.

CDR3 bases: TGTGCCAGCAGCTTAGGTAGACTGAGGGACACTGAAGCTTTCTTT. This encodes CASSLGRLRDTEAFF. This chain joins TRBV7-2 and TRBJ1-1; no firm D call. The CDR3 runs to 15 residues. V was shortened by 1 base and J by 3 bases, with 12 bases between the two germline ends. Germline V lookup: CDR1 SGHTA, CDR2 FQGNSA.

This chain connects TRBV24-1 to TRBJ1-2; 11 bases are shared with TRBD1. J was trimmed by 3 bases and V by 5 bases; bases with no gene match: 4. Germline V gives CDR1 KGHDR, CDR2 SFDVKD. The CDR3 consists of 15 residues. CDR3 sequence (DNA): TGTGCCACCAGTGGGGGGACAGGGGGTGACTATGGCTACACCTTC. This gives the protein CATSGGTGGDYGYTF.

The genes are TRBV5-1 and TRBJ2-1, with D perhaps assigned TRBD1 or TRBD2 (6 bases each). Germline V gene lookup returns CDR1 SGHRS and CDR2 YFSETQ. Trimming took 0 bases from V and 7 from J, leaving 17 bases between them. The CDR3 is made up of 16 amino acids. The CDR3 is CASSLVVGGASNEQFF. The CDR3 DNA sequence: TGCGCCAGCAGCTTGGTGGTGGGGGGCGCTTCGAATGAGCAGTTCTTC.

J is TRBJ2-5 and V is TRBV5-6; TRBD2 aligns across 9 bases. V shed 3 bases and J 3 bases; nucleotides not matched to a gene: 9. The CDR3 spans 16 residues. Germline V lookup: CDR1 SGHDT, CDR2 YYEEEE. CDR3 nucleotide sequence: TGTGCCAGCAGCTGGTCTAGCGGGGACGTCGAAGAGACCCAGTACTTC. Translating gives CASSWSSGDVEETQYF.

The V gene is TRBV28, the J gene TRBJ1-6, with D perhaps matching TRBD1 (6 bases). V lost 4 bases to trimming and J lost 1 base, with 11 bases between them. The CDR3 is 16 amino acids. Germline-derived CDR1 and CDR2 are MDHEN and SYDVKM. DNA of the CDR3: TGTGCCAGCAGTTCCCACAGGGATTCCTATAATTCACCCCTCCACTTT. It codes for CASSSHRDSYNSPLHF.